One and the same sample provided the 10 T cell receptor beta chains below, sequenced in a study of cytomegalovirus exposure and HLA in healthy donors. PCR used 60 Vbeta primers and 13 Jbeta primers. Profiled with immunoSEQ multiplex PCR; TCRdb holds only in-frame clones, not every one. The repertoire holds around 100,000 clones, with about 80% as singletons. What was sequenced was PBMCs. The receptors here all came from a man in his fifties or sixties in good health and CMV-seropositive.

The chain is built from TRBV29-1 and TRBJ1-1, with D possibly being TRBD1 (6 bases). Germline V gene lookup returns CDR1 SQVTM and CDR2 ANQGSEA. The CDR3 runs to 15 residues. Trimming cost V 5 bases and J 4 bases, with 20 bases left between them. CDR3 sequence reads: CSVPGQIPGITEAFF. The CDR3 DNA is TGCAGCGTTCCCGGACAGATTCCCGGGATCACTGAAGCTTTCTTT.

The rearrangement uses TRBV18 and TRBJ1-1; 9 nucleotides align to TRBD1. The CDR3 covers 11 residues. Unmatched junction bases numbered 3, after V lost 6 bases and J lost 10 bases. The germline gives CDR1 KGHSH, CDR2 LQKENI. CDR3 sequence reads: CASSLGQGAFF. Here the CDR3 DNA reads TGTGCCAGCTCCCTGGGACAGGGAGCTTTCTTT.

The genes are TRBV9 and TRBJ1-1; 7 nucleotides match TRBD1. The V gene end was trimmed by 7 bases and the J gene end by 0 bases; junction bases not matched to a gene: 3. The CDR3 is made up of 13 amino acids. Germline lookup yields CDR1 SGDLS and CDR2 YYNGEE. The CDR3: CASEGTVNTEAFF. The CDR3 DNA reads as TGTGCCAGCGAGGGGACAGTGAACACTGAAGCTTTCTTT.

With regard to this clone: This sample also contains other DNA sequences that code for the same CDR3. For the CDR3, the DNA is TGTGCCAGCTCACCACGGCAGGAGAACACTGAAGCTTTCTTT. Its translation is CASSPRQENTEAFF. This chain connects TRBV18 to TRBJ1-1; D is ambiguous. CDR1 is KGHSH, CDR2 LQKENI, per germline. The CDR3 is 14 amino acids. Trimming cost V 1 base and J 1 base, with 7 bases left between them. Using reference TRBV18 and TRBJ1-1 for the parts outside the CDR3, the full variable domain is NAGVMQNPRHLVRRRGQEARLRCSPMKGHSHVYWYRQLPEEGLKFMVYLQKENIIDESGMPKERFSAEFPKEGPSILRIQQVVRGDSAAYFCASSPRQENTEAFFGQGTRLTVV.

The V and J genes are TRBV7-8 and TRBJ2-5; 13 bases fit TRBD2. J was trimmed by 4 bases and V by 5 bases; bases with no gene match: 4. The CDR3 has 15 amino acids. Germline V gives CDR1 SGHVS, CDR2 FQNEAQ. Written as DNA, the CDR3 is TGTGCCAGCAGCCTGGGACTAGCGGGGACAGAGACCCAGTACTTC. Protein sequence: CASSLGLAGTETQYF.

This clone was detected only once. The DNA of the CDR3 is TGTGCCAGCAGTGAACTACAGGGGGCCGGCACTGAAGCTTTCTTT. Protein sequence: CASSELQGAGTEAFF. The J gene is TRBJ1-1, the V gene TRBV6-1; 9 nucleotides agree with TRBD1. V was pared by 2 bases and J by 4 bases, with 5 bases of the junction left unmatched. The length of the CDR3 is 15 residues. CDR1 MNHNS and CDR2 SASEGT come from the germline V gene.

This clone has more than one count but fewer than ten. The chain is built from TRBV10-3 and TRBJ2-7; D ambiguous. The CDR3 extends over 15 amino acids. Trimming removed 0 bases from V and 7 bases from J, with 16 bases in between. CDR1 is ENHRY, CDR2 SYGVKD, per germline. CDR3 nucleotides: TGTGCCATCAGTGAGTCGACCAGGTCGCCCAGGGAGCAGTACTTC. Its translation: CAISESTRSPREQYF.

The chain is built from TRBV9 and TRBJ1-1; 12 bases are shared with TRBD1. V dropped 0 bases and J dropped 1; count of bases not matched to a gene: 16. The CDR3 is made up of 21 amino acids. CDR1 is SGDLS, CDR2 YYNGEE, per germline. CDR3 nucleotides: TGTGCCAGCAGCGTAGCTACTGGGACAGGGGGCGCATTAGTACGGAACACTGAAGCTTTCTTT. Translation: CASSVATGTGGALVRNTEAFF.

This chain joins TRBV5-1 and TRBJ2-7; D is possibly TRBD2 (7 bases). CDR3 size: 15 residues. Trimming cost V 5 bases and J 3 bases, with 18 bases left between them. Germline V gives CDR1 SGHRS, CDR2 YFSETQ. DNA for the CDR3: TGCGCCAGCAGTAGAGGGGGGGGTGGTTACTACGAGCAGTACTTC. This translates into CASSRGGGGYYEQYF.

The J gene is TRBJ1-2, the V gene TRBV5-4; 7 nucleotides agree with TRBD1. This CDR3 comprises 14 residues. CDR1 and CDR2 from the germline V gene are SGHNT and YYREEE (reference sequence). Trimming took 5 bases from V and 6 from J; bases not matched to a gene: 10. This CDR3 is CASRQPGQLDGYTF. The CDR3 nucleotides are TGTGCCAGCAGGCAACCGGGACAGCTTGATGGCTACACCTTC.